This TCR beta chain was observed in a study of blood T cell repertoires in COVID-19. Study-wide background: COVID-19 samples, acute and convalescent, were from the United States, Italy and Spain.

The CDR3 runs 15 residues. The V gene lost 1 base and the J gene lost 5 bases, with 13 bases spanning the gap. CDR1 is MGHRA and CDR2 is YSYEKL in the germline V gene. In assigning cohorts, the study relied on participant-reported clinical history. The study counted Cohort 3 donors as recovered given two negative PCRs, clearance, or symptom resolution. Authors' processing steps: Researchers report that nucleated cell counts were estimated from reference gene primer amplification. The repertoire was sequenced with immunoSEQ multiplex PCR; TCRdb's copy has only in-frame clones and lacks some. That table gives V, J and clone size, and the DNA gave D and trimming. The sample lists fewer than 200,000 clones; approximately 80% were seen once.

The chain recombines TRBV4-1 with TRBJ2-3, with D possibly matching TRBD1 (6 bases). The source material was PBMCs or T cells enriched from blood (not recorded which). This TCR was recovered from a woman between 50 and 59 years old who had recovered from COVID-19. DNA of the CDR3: TGCGCCAGCAGCCAAGGGTGGGGGCCTGGAGATACGCAGTATTTT. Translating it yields CASSQGWGPGDTQYF.